This TCR beta chain appears in the sequencing data of a study of T-cell reconstitution after alpha-beta-depleted transplantation in children. Overall study findings and caveats: Surviving recipient T cells and intrathymic progenitors accounted for some patients' high TCRbeta diversity at day 60. Approximately two months post-transplant, alpha-beta T cells reportedly originated from several hundred expanded graft clones.

On this clonotype: The target antigen is unknown.

A TCRbeta library incorporating unique molecular identifiers was prepared. TCRdb itself ran the PCR reads through MiXCR, one entry per CDR3 protein. The sample includes 400,000 to 450,000 distinct CDR3 sequences, roughly 44% of them seen just once. The input for sequencing was PBMCs, taken before TCRalphabeta/CD19-depleted stem cell transplant. This receptor was obtained from a girl aged 2 to 10 with aplastic anemia, due to receive a stem cell transplant.

The CDR3 nucleotides are TGTGCCAGCAGTTACAAACTAGCGGGAGGATTGTACGAGCAGTACTTC. Translation gives CASSYKLAGGLYEQYF. V and J are TRBV6-5 and TRBJ2-7; 12 bases align to TRBD2. This CDR3 region has 16 residues. In germline, CDR1 is MNHEY, CDR2 SVGAGI. V shed 2 bases, J shed 4 bases, and the junction held 6 bases outside the gene matches.